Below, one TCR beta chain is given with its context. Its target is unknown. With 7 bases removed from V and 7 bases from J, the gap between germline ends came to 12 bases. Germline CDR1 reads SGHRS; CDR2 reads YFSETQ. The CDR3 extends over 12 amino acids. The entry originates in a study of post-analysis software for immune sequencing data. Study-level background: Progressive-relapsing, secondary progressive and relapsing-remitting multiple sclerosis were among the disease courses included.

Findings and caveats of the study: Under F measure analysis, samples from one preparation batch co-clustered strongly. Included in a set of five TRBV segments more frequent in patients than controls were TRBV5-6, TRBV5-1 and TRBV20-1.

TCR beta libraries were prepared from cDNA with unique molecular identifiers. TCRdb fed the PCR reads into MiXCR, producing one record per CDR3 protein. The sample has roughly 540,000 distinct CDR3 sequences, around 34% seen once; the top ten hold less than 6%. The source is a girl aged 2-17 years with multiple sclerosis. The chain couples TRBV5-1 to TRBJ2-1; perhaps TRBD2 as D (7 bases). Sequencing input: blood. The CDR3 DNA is TGCGCCAGCTTAGGGGGGGGTAATGAGCAGTTCTTC. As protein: CASLGGGNEQFF.